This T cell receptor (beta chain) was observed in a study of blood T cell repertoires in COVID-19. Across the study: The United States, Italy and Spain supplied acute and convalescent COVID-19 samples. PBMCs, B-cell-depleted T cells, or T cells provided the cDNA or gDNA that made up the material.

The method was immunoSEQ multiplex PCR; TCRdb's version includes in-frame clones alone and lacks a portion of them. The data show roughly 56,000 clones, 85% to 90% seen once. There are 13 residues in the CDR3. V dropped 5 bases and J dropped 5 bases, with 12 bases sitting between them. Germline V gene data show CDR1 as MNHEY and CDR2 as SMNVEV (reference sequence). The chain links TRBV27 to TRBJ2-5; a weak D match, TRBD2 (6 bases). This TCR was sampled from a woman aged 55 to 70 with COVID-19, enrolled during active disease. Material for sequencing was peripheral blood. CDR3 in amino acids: CASSPFGRETQYF. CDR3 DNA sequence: TGTGCCAGCAGTCCGTTTGGGAGGGAGACCCAGTACTTC.